The rows below give T cell receptor beta chains drawn from one sample of a study of post-analysis software for immune sequencing data. TCRdb used MiXCR to reprocess the PCR reads, holding one entry per CDR3 protein. This sample has about 540,000 distinct CDR3 sequences; around 34% occur once, and the top ten carry 5% to 6%. Input material: blood. The source is a girl aged 2-17 years with multiple sclerosis. CDR3s include the opening cysteine and the closing phenylalanine or tryptophan. Fields, in order: D gene, J gene, clone size, CDR3 length, V gene, CDR3 protein, CDR3 DNA. The D gene is left open where the match is weak. Clone size is given for some rows only: seen once, a few or many times, or a class if the clone is expanded.

-,TRBJ1-5,-,16,TRBV18,CASSLATRGGNQPQHF,TGTGCCAGCTCACTTGCGACAAGAGGGGGCAATCAGCCCCAGCATTTT
-,TRBJ2-5,few,13,TRBV6-6,CASSYIGAETQYF,TGTGCCAGCAGTTACATAGGTGCCGAGACCCAGTACTTC
-,TRBJ1-2,few,15,TRBV5-1,CASGPLDGFGYGYTF,TGCGCCAGCGGCCCCCTGGACGGGTTTGGTTATGGCTACACCTTC
-,TRBJ1-4,few,16,TRBV24-1,CATRRFRRATNEKLFF,TGTGCCACCCGAAGATTCCGACGGGCAACTAATGAAAAACTGTTTTTT
-,TRBJ2-7,-,13,TRBV27,CASSLSADYEQYF,TGTGCCAGCAGTTTATCGGCAGACTACGAGCAGTACTTC
-,TRBJ2-1,-,13,TRBV29-1,CSVDGEGGTEQFF,TGCAGCGTTGATGGTGAGGGGGGGACTGAGCAGTTCTTC
-,TRBJ2-2,-,13,TRBV7-2,CASSWGRTGELFF,TGTGCCAGCAGCTGGGGAAGGACCGGGGAGCTGTTTTTT
TRBD1,TRBJ2-5,many,13,TRBV29-1,CSAHRGPQETQYF,TGCAGCGCCCACAGGGGTCCCCAAGAGACCCAGTACTTC
TRBD1,TRBJ1-1,-,14,TRBV20-1,CSAHLGGAWSEAFF,TGCAGTGCCCACCTAGGGGGCGCTTGGAGTGAAGCTTTCTTT
TRBD2,TRBJ2-5,few,16,TRBV24-1,CATSDFNAGEQETQYF,TGTGCCACCAGTGATTTTAACGCGGGGGAACAAGAGACCCAGTACTTC
-,TRBJ2-1,-,12,TRBV7-9,CASRFQGYEQFF,TGTGCCAGCAGGTTTCAGGGCTATGAGCAGTTCTTC
-,TRBJ2-1,-,13,TRBV3-1,CATSSPQNNEQFF,TGTGCTACCAGCAGCCCGCAGAACAATGAGCAGTTCTTC
TRBD1,TRBJ1-1,-,15,TRBV10-1,CASSKETGGKDEAFF,TGCGCCAGCAGTAAAGAAACAGGGGGCAAGGATGAAGCTTTCTTT
-,TRBJ1-5,few,13,TRBV7-3,CASAKDSNQPQHF,TGTGCCAGCGCGAAAGACAGCAATCAGCCCCAGCATTTT
-,TRBJ2-1,few,16,TRBV7-6,CASSRRRGPSYNEQFF,TGTGCCAGCAGCCGTCGCAGGGGTCCCTCCTACAATGAGCAGTTCTTC
-,TRBJ1-4,once,14,TRBV20-1,CSAREVGRREKLFF,TGCAGTGCTAGAGAGGTCGGACGAAGGGAAAAACTGTTTTTT
TRBD1,TRBJ1-1,-,13,TRBV11-2,CASSMTGRNEAFF,TGTGCCAGCAGCATGACAGGGCGTAATGAAGCTTTCTTT
-,TRBJ2-6,few,16,TRBV12-3/TRBV12-4,CASSLGTSSGANVLTF,TGTGCCAGCAGTTTGGGTACTAGCTCTGGGGCCAACGTCCTGACTTTC
-,TRBJ2-3,few,13,TRBV7-9,CASRNYSTDTQYF,TGTGCCAGCAGGAACTATAGCACAGATACGCAGTATTTT
-,TRBJ2-5,-,14,TRBV2,CASSERSWQETQYF,TGTGCCAGCAGTGAGAGGTCCTGGCAAGAGACCCAGTACTTC
-,TRBJ2-3,few,14,TRBV12-3/TRBV12-4,CASVRDHTTDTQYF,TGTGCCAGCGTAAGGGATCACACCACAGATACGCAGTATTTT
-,TRBJ2-3,-,13,TRBV19,CASSHQGTDTQYF,TGTGCCAGTAGCCACCAGGGGACAGATACGCAGTATTTT
-,TRBJ2-5,-,12,TRBV12-5,CASGPTGGTQYF,TGTGCTAGTGGCCCCACCGGGGGGACCCAGTACTTC
TRBD1,TRBJ1-1,few,15,TRBV20-1,CSAFYLGTGNTEAFF,TGCAGTGCTTTTTATCTGGGGACAGGGAACACTGAAGCTTTCTTT
TRBD2,TRBJ2-3,-,17,TRBV20-1,CSAPPSGEDPSTDTQYF,TGCAGTGCTCCTCCTAGCGGGGAAGACCCTAGCACAGATACGCAGTATTTT
-,TRBJ2-3,-,15,TRBV29-1,CSVEEGISSTDTQYF,TGCAGCGTTGAAGAGGGGATTAGTAGCACAGATACGCAGTATTTT